This T cell receptor (beta chain) was recovered during a study of cytomegalovirus exposure and HLA in healthy donors. Use of 60 Vbeta and 13 Jbeta primers characterized the PCR. Only in-frame clones appear in the TCRdb table, and some are missing; sequencing was by immunoSEQ multiplex PCR. This table has 150,000 to 200,000 clones, around 86% appearing once. This clone occurred a few times. The CDR3 spans 11 residues. Germline CDR1 is SNHLY and CDR2 is FYNNEI. The V gene lost 10 bases and the J gene lost 4 bases, with 10 bases spanning the gap. Sample: PBMCs. The origin of this receptor is a human donor in good health. The chain is built from TRBV2 and TRBJ1-2; D remains ambiguous. CDR3 sequence: CATLGGYGYTF. For the CDR3, the DNA is TGTGCCACCTTAGGCGGCTATGGCTACACCTTC.